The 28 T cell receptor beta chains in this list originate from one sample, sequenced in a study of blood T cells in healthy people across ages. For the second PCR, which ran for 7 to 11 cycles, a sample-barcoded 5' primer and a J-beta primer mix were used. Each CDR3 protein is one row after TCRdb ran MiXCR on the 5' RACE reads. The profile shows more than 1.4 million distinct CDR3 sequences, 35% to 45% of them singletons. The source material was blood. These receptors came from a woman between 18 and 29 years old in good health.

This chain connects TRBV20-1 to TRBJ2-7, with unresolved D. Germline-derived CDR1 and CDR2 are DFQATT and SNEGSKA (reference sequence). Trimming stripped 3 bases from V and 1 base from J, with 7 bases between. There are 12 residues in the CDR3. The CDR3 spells CSARQVSYEQYF. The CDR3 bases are TGCAGTGCTAGGCAGGTATCCTACGAGCAGTACTTC.

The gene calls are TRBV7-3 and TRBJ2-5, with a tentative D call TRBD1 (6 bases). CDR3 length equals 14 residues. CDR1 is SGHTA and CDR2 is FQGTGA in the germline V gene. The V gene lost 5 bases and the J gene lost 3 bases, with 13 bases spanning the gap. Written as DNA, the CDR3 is TGTGCCAGCAGCCATACGAGACAGGAAGAGACCCAGTACTTC. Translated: CASSHTRQEETQYF.

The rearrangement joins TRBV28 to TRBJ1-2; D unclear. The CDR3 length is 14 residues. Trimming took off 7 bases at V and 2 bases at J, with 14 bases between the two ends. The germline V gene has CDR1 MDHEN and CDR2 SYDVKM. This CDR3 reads CASTPESRNYGYTF. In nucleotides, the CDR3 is TGTGCCAGCACCCCGGAGTCCCGCAACTATGGCTACACCTTC.

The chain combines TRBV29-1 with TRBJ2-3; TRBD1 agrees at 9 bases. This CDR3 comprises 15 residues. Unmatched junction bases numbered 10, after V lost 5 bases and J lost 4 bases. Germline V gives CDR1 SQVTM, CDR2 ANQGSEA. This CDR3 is CSVWDRVVVADTQYF. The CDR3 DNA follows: TGCAGCGTTTGGGACAGGGTGGTGGTCGCAGATACGCAGTATTTT.

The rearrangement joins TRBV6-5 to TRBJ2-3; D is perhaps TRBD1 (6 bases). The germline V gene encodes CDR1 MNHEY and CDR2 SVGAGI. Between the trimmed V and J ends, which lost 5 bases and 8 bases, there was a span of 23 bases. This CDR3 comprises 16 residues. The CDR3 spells CASSPGVPPAGATQYF. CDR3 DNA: TGTGCCAGCAGTCCCGGGGTACCCCCGGCAGGGGCTACGCAGTATTTT.

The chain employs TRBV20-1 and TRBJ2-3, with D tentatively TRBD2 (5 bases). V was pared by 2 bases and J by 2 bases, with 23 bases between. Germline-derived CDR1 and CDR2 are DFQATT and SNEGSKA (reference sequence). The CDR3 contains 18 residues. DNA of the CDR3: TGCAGTGCTAGACACAGACTTTCCGCGGGCTTCTACACAGATACGCAGTATTTT. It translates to CSARHRLSAGFYTDTQYF.

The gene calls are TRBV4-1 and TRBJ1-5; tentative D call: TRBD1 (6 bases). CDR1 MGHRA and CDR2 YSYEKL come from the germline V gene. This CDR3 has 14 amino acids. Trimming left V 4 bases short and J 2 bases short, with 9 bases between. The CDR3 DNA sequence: TGCGCCAGCAGCCGATCAGGGGGCAATCAGCCCCAGCATTTT. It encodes CASSRSGGNQPQHF.

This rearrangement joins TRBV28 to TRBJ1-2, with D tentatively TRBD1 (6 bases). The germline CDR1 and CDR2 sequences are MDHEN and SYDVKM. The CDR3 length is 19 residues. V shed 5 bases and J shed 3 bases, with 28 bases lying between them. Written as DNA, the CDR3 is TGTGCCAGCAGTCCGCTAAAAGCGGCGAACAGGGATAGTGACTATGGCTACACCTTC. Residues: CASSPLKAANRDSDYGYTF.

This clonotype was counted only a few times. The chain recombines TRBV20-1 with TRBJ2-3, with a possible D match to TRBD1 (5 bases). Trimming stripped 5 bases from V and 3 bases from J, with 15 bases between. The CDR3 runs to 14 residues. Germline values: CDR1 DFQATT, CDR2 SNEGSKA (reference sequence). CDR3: CSAFLGATTDTQYF. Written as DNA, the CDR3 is TGCAGTGCTTTCCTAGGGGCCACAACAGATACGCAGTATTTT.

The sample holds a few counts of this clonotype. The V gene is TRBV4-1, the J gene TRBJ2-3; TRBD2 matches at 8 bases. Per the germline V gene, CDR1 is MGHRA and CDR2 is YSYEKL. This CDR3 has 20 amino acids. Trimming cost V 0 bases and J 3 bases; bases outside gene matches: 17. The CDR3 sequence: CASSQDTLAGSFVGTDTQYF. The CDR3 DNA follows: TGCGCCAGCAGCCAAGATACGCTAGCGGGTAGCTTTGTGGGGACAGATACGCAGTATTTT.

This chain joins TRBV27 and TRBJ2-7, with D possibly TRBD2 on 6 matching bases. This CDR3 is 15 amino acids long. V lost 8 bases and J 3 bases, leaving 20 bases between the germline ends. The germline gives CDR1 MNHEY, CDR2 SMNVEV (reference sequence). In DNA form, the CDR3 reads TGTGCCAGCGGAGGACTATCCGACACCTTCTACGAGCAGTACTTC. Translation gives CASGGLSDTFYEQYF.

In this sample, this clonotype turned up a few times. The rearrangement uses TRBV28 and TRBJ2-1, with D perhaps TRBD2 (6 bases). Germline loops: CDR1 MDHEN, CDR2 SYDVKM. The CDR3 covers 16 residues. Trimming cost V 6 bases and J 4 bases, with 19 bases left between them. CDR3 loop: CASRRATGTSYNEQFF. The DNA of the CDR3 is TGTGCCAGCAGGCGAGCCACCGGGACTTCGTACAATGAGCAGTTCTTC.

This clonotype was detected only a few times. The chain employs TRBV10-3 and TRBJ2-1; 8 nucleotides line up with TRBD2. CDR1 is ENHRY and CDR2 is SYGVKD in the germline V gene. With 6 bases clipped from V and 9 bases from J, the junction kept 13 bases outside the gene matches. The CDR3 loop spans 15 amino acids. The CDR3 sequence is CAISLSGTRVSEQFF. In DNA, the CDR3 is TGTGCCATCAGCCTTTCCGGGACTAGGGTCAGTGAGCAGTTCTTC.

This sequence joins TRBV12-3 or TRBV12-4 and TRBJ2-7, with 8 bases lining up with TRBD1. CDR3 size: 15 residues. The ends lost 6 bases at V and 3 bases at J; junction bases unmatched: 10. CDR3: CASRGTGYPFYEQYF. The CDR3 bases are TGTGCCAGCAGGGGGACAGGTTACCCCTTCTACGAGCAGTACTTC.

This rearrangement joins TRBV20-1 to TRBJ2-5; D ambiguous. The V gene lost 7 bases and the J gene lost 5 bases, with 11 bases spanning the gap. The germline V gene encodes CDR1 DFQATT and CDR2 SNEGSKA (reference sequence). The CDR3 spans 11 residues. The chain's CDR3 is CSVSKVETQYF. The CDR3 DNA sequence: TGCAGTGTCTCCAAGGTGGAGACCCAGTACTTC.

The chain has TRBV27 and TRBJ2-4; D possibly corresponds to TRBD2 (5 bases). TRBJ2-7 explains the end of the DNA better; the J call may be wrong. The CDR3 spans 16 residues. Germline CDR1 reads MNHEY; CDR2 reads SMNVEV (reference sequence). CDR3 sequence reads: CASSKERTFSGYEQYF. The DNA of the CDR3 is TGTGCCAGCAGTAAGGAAAGGACTTTCTCCGGGTACGAGCAGTACTTC.

CDR3 protein: CASSLGGRNYNSPLHF. DNA for the CDR3: TGTGCCAGCAGCTTAGGAGGGAGAAACTATAATTCACCCCTCCACTTT. The chain uses TRBV7-9 and TRBJ1-6; D ambiguous. Trimming left V 1 base short and J 3 bases short, with 10 bases between. There are 16 residues in the CDR3. The germline V gene encodes CDR1 SEHNR and CDR2 FQNEAQ (reference sequence).

The CDR3 spells CASSSARTGGGIQYF. Here the CDR3 DNA reads TGTGCCAGCAGTTCCGCAAGGACAGGGGGCGGCATTCAGTACTTC. The chain links TRBV6-5 to TRBJ2-4, with 11 nucleotides matching TRBD1. V lost 4 bases to trimming and J lost 9 bases; unmatched junction nucleotides: 8. Germline V gene sequence: CDR1 MNHEY, CDR2 SVGAGI. CDR3 length equals 15 residues.

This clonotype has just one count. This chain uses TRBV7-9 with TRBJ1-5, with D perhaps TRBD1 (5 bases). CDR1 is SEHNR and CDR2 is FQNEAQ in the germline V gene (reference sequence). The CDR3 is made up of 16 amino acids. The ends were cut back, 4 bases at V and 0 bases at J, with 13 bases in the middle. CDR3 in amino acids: CASSSDGGNSNQPQHF. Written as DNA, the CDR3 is TGTGCCAGCAGCTCGGATGGGGGTAATAGCAATCAGCCCCAGCATTTT.

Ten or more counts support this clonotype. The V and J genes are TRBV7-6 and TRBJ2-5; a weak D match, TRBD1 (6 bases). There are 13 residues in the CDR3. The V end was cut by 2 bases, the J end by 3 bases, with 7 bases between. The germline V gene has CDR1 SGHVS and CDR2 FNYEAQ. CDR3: CASSLPGEETQYF. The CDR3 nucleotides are TGTGCCAGCAGCTTACCAGGGGAAGAGACCCAGTACTTC.

The CDR3 DNA sequence: TGCGCCAGCAGCCAAGAGGGGCCCGTAGCGGGGGGGCTTCGGACAGATACGCAGTATTTT. Its translation is CASSQEGPVAGGLRTDTQYF. The rearrangement joins TRBV4-1 to TRBJ2-3, with 11 bases that match TRBD2. Germline values: CDR1 MGHRA, CDR2 YSYEKL. V shed 0 bases, J shed 3 bases, and the junction held 14 bases outside the gene matches. The CDR3 spans 20 residues.

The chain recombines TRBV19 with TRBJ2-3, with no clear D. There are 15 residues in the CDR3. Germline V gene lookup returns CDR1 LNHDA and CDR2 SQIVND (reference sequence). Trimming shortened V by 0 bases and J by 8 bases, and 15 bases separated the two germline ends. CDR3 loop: CASSIDCGSYGTQYF. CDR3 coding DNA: TGTGCCAGTAGTATAGATTGTGGAAGTTATGGTACGCAGTATTTT. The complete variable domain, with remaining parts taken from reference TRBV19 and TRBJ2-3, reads DGGITQSPKYLFRKEGQNVTLSCEQNLNHDAMYWYRQDPGQGLRLIYYSQIVNDFQKGDIAEGYSVSREKKESFPLTVTSAQKNPTAFYLCASSIDCGSYGTQYFGPGTRLTVL.

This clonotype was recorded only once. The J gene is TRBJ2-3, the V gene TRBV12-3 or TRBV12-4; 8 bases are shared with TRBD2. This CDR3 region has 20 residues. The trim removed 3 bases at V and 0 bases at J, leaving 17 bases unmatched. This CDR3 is CASSLGERGILTPSTDTQYF. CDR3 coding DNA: TGTGCCAGCAGTTTGGGGGAGCGGGGGATACTCACCCCTAGCACAGATACGCAGTATTTT.

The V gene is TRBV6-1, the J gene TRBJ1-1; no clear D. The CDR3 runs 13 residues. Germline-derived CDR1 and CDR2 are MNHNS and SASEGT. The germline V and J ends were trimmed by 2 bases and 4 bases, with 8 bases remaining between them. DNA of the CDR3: TGTGCCAGCAGTGAAAATGCCCTCACTGAAGCTTTCTTT. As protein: CASSENALTEAFF.

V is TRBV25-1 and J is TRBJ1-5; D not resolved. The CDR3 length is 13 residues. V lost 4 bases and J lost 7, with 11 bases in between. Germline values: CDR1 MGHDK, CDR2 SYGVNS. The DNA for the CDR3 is TGTGCCAGCAGTGGTCCCGGGAAACAGCCCCAGCATTTT. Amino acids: CASSGPGKQPQHF.

The CDR3 bases are TGCAGCGTTGAAGTGCAGGGGCAAGAAGCTTTCTTT. This sequence encodes CSVEVQGQEAFF. The chain carries TRBV29-1 and TRBJ1-1; the D gene is possibly TRBD1 (6 bases). CDR1 SQVTM and CDR2 ANQGSEA come from the germline V gene. The CDR3 spans 12 residues. Trimming pared 1 base from V and 8 bases from J, leaving 11 bases between.

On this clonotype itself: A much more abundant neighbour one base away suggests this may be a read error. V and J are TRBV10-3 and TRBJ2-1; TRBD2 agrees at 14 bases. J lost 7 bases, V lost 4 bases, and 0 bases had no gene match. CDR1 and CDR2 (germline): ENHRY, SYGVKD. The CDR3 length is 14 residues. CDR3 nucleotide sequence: TGTGCCATCAGTGGGACTAGCGGGAGGAATGAGCAGTTCTTC. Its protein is CAISGTSGRNEQFF.

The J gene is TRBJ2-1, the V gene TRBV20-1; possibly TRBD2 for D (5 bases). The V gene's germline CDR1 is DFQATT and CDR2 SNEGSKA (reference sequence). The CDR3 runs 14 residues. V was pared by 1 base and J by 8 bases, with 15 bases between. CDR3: CSARVSGSIDEQFF. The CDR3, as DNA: TGCAGTGCTAGAGTAAGTGGGAGTATCGATGAGCAGTTCTTC.